The T cell receptor beta chain under discussion was sequenced for a study of T cells in Graves' hyperthyroidism and ophthalmopathy. Study-level points and caveats: Most clonotypes expanded in the thyroid (above 0.001) were also present in blood.

At least ten counts were recorded for this clonotype. Its specificity is unknown. Amplification yielded TCR beta CDR3 regions, with RNA transcripts as the source. HTBI primers were used for first-round RT-PCR of the TCR CDR3. A single record per CDR3 protein comes from TCRdb applying MiXCR to the multiplex PCR reads. The table records fewer than 350,000 distinct CDR3 sequences, over 15% of them present only once. The sample was blood. The sequence came from a woman aged 40 to 49 with Graves' ophthalmopathy.

Written as DNA, the CDR3 is TGTGCCAGCACCATTCGGGTTAGCGATGAGCAGTTCTTC. Protein: CASTIRVSDEQFF. This chain links TRBV2 with TRBJ2-1, with D possibly being TRBD2 (5 bases). V lost 7 bases to trimming and J lost 8 bases, with 15 bases between them. Germline CDR1 reads SNHLY; CDR2 reads FYNNEI. The CDR3 sequence is 13 residues long. The variable domain in full, with the rest retrieved from reference TRBV2 and TRBJ2-1, is EPEVTQTPSHQVTQMGQEVILRCVPISNHLYFYWYRQILGQKVEFLVSFYNNEISEKSEIFDDQFSVERPDGSNFTLKIRSTKLEDSAMYFCASTIRVSDEQFFGPGTRLTVL.